These T cell receptor beta chains were read from a single sample in a study of T cells in Graves' hyperthyroidism and ophthalmopathy. One entry per CDR3 protein, called by TCRdb with MiXCR from the multiplex PCR reads. The sample lists approximately 430,000 distinct CDR3 sequences, approximately 15% seen once, with approximately 14% in the top ten. Source material: blood. These receptor sequences come from a woman under 30 with Graves' hyperthyroidism. The CDR3 runs from the conserved cysteine through the conserved F or W. Each record gives: D gene, clone size, J gene, V gene, CDR3 DNA, CDR3 protein. A D gene is named only where the DNA matches it firmly. The listing skips clone size in some rows; elsewhere it reads once, few, many or a size class.

D: -; size: few; J: TRBJ2-2; V: TRBV3-1; DNA: TGTGCCAGCAGCCAAGATTTAGTGGGGCCCGTGGAGCTGTTTTTT; CDR3: CASSQDLVGPVELFF
D: -; size: -; J: TRBJ2-3; V: TRBV19; DNA: TGTGCCAGTAGTATAGCCGAACCAGATACGCAGTATTTT; CDR3: CASSIAEPDTQYF
D: TRBD2; size: few; J: TRBJ2-7; V: TRBV6-1; DNA: TGTGCCAGCAACGAACAACTAGCGAACCCCGAGCAGTACTTC; CDR3: CASNEQLANPEQYF
D: -; size: few; J: TRBJ2-7; V: TRBV29-1; DNA: TGCAGCGTTGGTTCTGGCAGATCCTATTACGAGCAGTACTTC; CDR3: CSVGSGRSYYEQYF
D: TRBD2; size: many; J: TRBJ2-1; V: TRBV7-2; DNA: TGTGCCAGCAGCTATAGAGCGGGGATCTACAATGAGCAGTTCTTC; CDR3: CASSYRAGIYNEQFF
D: -; size: many; J: TRBJ1-5; V: TRBV2; DNA: TGTGCCAGCAGTGAAAGGGAGAGGGGCAATCAGCCCCAGCATTTT; CDR3: CASSERERGNQPQHF
D: TRBD2; size: -; J: TRBJ2-3; V: TRBV7-9; DNA: TGTGCCAGCAGCTTAGGGGTGACTAGCGGGCCCACAGATACGCAGTATTTT; CDR3: CASSLGVTSGPTDTQYF
D: -; size: few; J: TRBJ2-1; V: TRBV7-9; DNA: TGTGCCAGCAGCTTCGACAGTAGGCAGCTCTTC; CDR3: CASSFDSRQLF
D: -; size: few; J: TRBJ2-2; V: TRBV18; DNA: TGTGCCAGCTCACCATTTGACGTCCTCACCGGGGAGCTGTTTTTT; CDR3: CASSPFDVLTGELFF
D: -; size: many; J: TRBJ2-7; V: TRBV3-1; DNA: TGTGCCAGCAGCCACGAGGCAGGGACCTACGAGCAGTACTTC; CDR3: CASSHEAGTYEQYF
D: -; size: -; J: TRBJ1-2; V: TRBV12-3/TRBV12-4; DNA: TGTGCCAGCAGTTTAAAAGGGGTCGGCGGCTATGGCTACACCTTC; CDR3: CASSLKGVGGYGYTF
D: -; size: -; J: TRBJ2-4; V: TRBV6-1; DNA: TGTGCCAGCACTGGTATAGCCAAAAACATTCAGTACTTC; CDR3: CASTGIAKNIQYF
D: -; size: many; J: TRBJ1-1; V: TRBV15; DNA: TGTGCCACCAGCAGATCGGAGAACACTGAAGCTTTCTTT; CDR3: CATSRSENTEAFF
D: -; size: few; J: TRBJ2-2; V: TRBV7-3; DNA: TGTGCCAGCAGCCCCGGGCGAGGCAGGGCCACCGGGGAGCTGTTTTTT; CDR3: CASSPGRGRATGELFF
D: -; size: few; J: TRBJ1-3; V: TRBV24-1; DNA: TGTGCCACCAGTGACTATACTGGAAACACCATATATTTT; CDR3: CATSDYTGNTIYF
D: -; size: -; J: TRBJ1-1; V: TRBV5-6; DNA: TGTGCCAGCAGCTTGGGACCATACTTTGTCACTGAAGCTTTCTTT; CDR3: CASSLGPYFVTEAFF
D: TRBD2; size: many; J: TRBJ2-3; V: TRBV7-8; DNA: TGTGCCAGCAGCTTATTCCCAGCGGGGGGCACCTCCAATACGCAGTATTTT; CDR3: CASSLFPAGGTSNTQYF
D: TRBD1; size: -; J: TRBJ1-1; V: TRBV12-3/TRBV12-4; DNA: TGTGCCAGCAGTTCTACAGGGGTTTGGAACACTGAAGCTTTCTTT; CDR3: CASSSTGVWNTEAFF
D: -; size: many; J: TRBJ2-2; V: TRBV28; DNA: TGTGCCAGCGCTGGGGGCAGGGGGAACACCGGGGAGCTGTTTTTT; CDR3: CASAGGRGNTGELFF
D: -; size: -; J: TRBJ2-6; V: TRBV19; DNA: TGTGCCAGTAGTTTAACACAGGGCTCTGGGGCCAACGTCCTGACTTTC; CDR3: CASSLTQGSGANVLTF
D: TRBD1; size: -; J: TRBJ2-7; V: TRBV29-1; DNA: TGCAGCGTGACAGGGCGATTATCCTACGAGCAGTACTTC; CDR3: CSVTGRLSYEQYF
D: TRBD2; size: many; J: TRBJ2-7; V: TRBV6-1; DNA: TGTGCCAGCAGTTATGGGGCGGGAGGGGCCTACGAGCAGTACTTC; CDR3: CASSYGAGGAYEQYF
D: -; size: once; J: TRBJ2-7; V: TRBV28; DNA: TGTGCCAGCACCTCTGGGGCATCCTACGAGCAGTACTTC; CDR3: CASTSGASYEQYF
D: -; size: many; J: TRBJ1-1; V: TRBV5-1; DNA: TGCGCCAGCAGCTTGAGAGGGTCGAACTCTGAAGCTTTCTTT; CDR3: CASSLRGSNSEAFF
D: TRBD2; size: -; J: TRBJ2-3; V: TRBV10-2; DNA: TGCGCCAGCAGTGAACGGGCTAGCGGGGGGACAGATACGCAGTATTTT; CDR3: CASSERASGGTDTQYF
D: TRBD2; size: many; J: TRBJ2-3; V: TRBV20-1; DNA: TGCAGTGCTAGAGATGGCGGGAGGAGGACAGATACGCAGTATTTT; CDR3: CSARDGGRRTDTQYF
D: -; size: many; J: TRBJ2-7; V: TRBV2; DNA: TGTGCCAGCACCCAGGAGGTGGGACAAGTTAAACGAGAGCAGTACTTC; CDR3: CASTQEVGQVKREQYF